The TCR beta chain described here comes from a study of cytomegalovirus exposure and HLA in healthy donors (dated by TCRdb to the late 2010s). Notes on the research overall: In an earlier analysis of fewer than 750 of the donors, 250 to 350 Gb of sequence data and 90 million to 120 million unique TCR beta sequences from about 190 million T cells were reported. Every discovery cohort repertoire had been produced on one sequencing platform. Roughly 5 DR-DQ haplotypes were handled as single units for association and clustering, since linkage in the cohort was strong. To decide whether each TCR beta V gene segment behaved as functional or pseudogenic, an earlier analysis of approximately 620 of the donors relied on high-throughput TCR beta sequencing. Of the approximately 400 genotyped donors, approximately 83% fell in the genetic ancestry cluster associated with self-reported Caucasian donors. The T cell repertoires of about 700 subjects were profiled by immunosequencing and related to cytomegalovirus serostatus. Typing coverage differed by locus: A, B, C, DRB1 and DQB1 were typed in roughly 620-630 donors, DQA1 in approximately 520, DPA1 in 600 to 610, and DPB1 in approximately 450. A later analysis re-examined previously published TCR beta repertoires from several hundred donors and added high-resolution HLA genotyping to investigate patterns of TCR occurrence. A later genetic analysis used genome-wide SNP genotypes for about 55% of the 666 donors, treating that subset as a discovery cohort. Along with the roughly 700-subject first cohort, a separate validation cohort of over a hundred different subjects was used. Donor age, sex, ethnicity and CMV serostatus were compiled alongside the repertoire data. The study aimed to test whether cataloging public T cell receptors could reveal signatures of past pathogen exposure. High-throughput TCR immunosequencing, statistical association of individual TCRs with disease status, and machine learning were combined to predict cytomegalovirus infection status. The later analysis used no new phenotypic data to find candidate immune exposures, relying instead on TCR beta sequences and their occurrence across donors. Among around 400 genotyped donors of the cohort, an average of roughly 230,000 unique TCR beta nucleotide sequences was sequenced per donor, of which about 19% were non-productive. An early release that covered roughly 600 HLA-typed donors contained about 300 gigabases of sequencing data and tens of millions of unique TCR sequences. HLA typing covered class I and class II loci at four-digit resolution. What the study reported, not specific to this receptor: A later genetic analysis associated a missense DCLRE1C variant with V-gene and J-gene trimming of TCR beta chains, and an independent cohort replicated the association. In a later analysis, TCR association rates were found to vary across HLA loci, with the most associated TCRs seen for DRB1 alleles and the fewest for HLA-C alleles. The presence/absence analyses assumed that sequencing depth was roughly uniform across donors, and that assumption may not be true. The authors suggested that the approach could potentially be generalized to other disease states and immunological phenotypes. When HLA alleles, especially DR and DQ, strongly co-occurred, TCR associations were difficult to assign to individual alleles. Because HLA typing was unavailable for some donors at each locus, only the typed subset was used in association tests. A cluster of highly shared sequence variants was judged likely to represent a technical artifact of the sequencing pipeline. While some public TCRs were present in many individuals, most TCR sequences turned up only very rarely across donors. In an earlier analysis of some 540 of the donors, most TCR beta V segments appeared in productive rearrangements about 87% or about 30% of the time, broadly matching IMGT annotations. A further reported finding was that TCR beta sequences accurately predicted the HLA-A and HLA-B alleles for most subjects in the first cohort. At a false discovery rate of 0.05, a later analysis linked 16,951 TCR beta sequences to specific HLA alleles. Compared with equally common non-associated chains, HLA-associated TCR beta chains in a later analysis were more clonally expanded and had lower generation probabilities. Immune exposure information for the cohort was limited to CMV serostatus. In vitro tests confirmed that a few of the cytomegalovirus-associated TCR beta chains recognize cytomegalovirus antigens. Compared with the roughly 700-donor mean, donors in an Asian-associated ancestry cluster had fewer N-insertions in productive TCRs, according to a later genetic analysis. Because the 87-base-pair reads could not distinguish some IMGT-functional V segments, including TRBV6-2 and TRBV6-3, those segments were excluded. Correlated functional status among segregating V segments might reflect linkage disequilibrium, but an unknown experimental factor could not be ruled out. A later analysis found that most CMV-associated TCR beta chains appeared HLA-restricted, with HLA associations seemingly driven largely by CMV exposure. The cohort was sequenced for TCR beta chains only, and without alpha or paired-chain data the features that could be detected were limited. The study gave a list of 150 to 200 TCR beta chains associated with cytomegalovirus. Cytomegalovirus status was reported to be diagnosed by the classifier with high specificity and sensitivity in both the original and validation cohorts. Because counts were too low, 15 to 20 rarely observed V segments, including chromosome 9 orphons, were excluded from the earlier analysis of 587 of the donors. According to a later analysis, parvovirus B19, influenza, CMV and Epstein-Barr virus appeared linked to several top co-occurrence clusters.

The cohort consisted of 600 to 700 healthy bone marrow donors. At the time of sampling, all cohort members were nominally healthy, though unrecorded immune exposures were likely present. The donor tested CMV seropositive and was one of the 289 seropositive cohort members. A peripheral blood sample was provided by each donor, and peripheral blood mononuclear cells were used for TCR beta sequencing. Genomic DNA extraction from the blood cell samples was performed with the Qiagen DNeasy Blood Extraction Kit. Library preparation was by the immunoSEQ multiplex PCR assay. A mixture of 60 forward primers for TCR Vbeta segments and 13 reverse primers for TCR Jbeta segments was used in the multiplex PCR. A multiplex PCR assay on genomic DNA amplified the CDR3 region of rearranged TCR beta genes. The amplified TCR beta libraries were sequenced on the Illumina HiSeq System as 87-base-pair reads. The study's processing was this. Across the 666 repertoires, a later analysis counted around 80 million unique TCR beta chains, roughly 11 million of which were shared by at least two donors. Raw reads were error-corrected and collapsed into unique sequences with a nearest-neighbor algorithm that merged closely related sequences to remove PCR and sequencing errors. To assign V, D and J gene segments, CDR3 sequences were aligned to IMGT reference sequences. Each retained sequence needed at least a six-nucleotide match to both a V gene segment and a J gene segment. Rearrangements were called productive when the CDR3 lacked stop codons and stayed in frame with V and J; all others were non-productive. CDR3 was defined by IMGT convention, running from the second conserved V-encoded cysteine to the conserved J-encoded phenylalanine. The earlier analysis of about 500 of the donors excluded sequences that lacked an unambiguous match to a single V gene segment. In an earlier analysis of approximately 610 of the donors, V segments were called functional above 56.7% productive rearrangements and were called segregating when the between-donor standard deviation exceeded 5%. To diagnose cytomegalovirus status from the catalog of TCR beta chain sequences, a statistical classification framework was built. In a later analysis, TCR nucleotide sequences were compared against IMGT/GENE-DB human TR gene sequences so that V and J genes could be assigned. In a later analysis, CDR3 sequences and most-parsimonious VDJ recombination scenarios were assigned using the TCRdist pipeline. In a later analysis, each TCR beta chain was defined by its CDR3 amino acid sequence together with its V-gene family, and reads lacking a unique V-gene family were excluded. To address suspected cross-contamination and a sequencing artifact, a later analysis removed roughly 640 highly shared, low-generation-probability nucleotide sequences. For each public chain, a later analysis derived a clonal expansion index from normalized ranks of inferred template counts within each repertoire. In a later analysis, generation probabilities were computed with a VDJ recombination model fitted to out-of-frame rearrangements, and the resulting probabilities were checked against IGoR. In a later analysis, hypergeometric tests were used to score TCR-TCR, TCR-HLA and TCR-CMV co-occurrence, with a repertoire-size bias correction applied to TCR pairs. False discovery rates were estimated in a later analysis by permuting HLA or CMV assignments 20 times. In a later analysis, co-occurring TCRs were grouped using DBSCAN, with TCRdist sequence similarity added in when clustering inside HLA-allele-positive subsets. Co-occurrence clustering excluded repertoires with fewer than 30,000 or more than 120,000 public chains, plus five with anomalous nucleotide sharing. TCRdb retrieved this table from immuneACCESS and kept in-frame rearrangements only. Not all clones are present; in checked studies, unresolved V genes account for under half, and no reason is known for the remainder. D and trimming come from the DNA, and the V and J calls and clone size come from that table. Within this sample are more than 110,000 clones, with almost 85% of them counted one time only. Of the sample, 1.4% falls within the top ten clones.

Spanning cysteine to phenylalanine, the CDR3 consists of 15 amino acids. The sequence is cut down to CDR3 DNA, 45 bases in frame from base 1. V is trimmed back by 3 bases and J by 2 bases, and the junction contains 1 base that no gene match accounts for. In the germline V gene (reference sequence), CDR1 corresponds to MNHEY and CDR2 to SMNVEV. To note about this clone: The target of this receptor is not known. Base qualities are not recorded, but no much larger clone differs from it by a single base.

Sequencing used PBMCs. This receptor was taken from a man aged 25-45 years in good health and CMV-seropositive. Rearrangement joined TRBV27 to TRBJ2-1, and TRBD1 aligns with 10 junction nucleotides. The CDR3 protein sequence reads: CASSLDRGAYNEQFF. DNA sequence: TGTGCCAGCAGTTTGGACAGGGGGGCCTACAATGAGCAGTTCTTC.